What follows are 2 T cell receptor beta chains derived from one specimen sequenced in a study of response to subunit inactivated influenza vaccine. TCRdb processed the RT-PCR reads anew with MiXCR; each CDR3 protein has one entry. The table includes approximately 730,000 distinct CDR3 sequences, approximately 15% detected once. The specimen was PBMCs from blood, collected 14 to 15 days before vaccination. The receptor set was obtained from a man between 50 and 59 years old who received an inactivated influenza vaccine.

This clonotype was counted between two and nine times. The chain is built from TRBV27 and TRBJ2-1; D possibly matches TRBD1 or TRBD2 (5 bases each). Trimming cost V 5 bases and J 7 bases, with 9 bases left between them. The CDR3 is 12 amino acids. Germline loops: CDR1 MNHEY, CDR2 SMNVEV (reference sequence). In DNA form, the CDR3 reads TGTGCCAGCAGTACGGGGCGGAATGAGCAGTTCTTC. The encoded protein is CASSTGRNEQFF.

The rearrangement joins TRBV9 to TRBJ2-7, with D perhaps TRBD1 (5 bases). V lost 4 bases and J lost 5, with 10 bases in between. The CDR3 loop spans 12 amino acids. Germline-derived CDR1 and CDR2 are SGDLS and YYNGEE. CDR3 protein: CASSRDSDEQYF. The CDR3 coding sequence is TGTGCCAGCAGCCGTGACAGTGACGAGCAGTACTTC.